This T cell receptor beta chain was documented in a study of blood T cell repertoires in COVID-19. Study-wide background: Acute and convalescent COVID-19 samples came from the United States, Italy and Spain.

Germline assignment: CDR1 SGHTA and CDR2 FQGTGA. This CDR3 has 15 residues. V shed 3 bases and J shed 3 bases, with 15 bases lying between them. Under the authors' procedure: Scientists estimated how many nucleated cells there were by amplifying reference gene primers. Produced via immunoSEQ multiplex PCR; TCRdb's table is partial and in-frame only. V, J and clone size are taken as reported in that table, and D and trimming were inferred from the DNA itself. The table includes around 81,000 clones, roughly four fifths detected once. This clonotype was sampled from a human donor in a cohort sampled during active COVID-19. The sequenced material came from peripheral blood. This chain connects TRBV7-3 to TRBJ2-7; D might be TRBD2 (6 bases). CDR3 amino acids: CASSLGGAAGYEQYF. Here the CDR3 DNA reads TGTGCCAGCAGCTTGGGCGGGGCCGCGGGCTACGAGCAGTACTTC.